This T cell receptor (beta chain) emerged from a study of blood T cell repertoires in COVID-19 (dated by TCRdb to 2020 to 2022). Notes on the research overall: Samples from collaborators originated in the United States, Italy and Spain and spanned both the acute and convalescent phases of COVID-19. The dataset comprised deeply sampled blood TCRbeta repertoires from subjects exposed to, actively infected with, or recovered from COVID-19. Where available, HLA class I and class II types were taken from metadata supplied by the sample provider and were not determined by assay-based typing. The repertoires were released in a freely available public database intended as a resource for research on the immune response to SARS-CoV-2. The samples were drawn from two sources: the first 160 participants of the ongoing ImmuneRACE study, and 1,000 to 1,500 subjects contributed by 6 global collaborators. A de-identified subject ID, COVID-19 status, age in years and sex were almost always included in the sample metadata. The material from the prospective study consisted of cDNA or gDNA derived from T cells, B-cell-depleted T cells, or PBMCs. The full study reports these points: Clinical and demographic metadata were provided uncurated, with the amount varying by source and participant.

Samples from volunteer blood donors who had recovered from COVID-19 were contributed by a second Seattle source. Collaborating institutions collected whole blood in K2EDTA tubes following their own protocols. For TCRbeta analysis, collaborators shipped samples as frozen whole blood, isolated PBMCs, or DNA extracted from either of those sample types. TCRbeta CDR3 regions were amplified from genomic DNA using the immunoSEQ Assay, a bias-controlled multiplex PCR. Per the source publication's procedure: The number of nucleated cells in each sample was estimated by amplification of reference gene primers within the assay. To quantify the absolute abundance of each unique TCRbeta CDR3 rearrangement, sequence reads were collapsed and filtered. Productive Simpson clonality was computed per sample as the square root of Simpson's diversity index over productive rearrangements. This immuneACCESS table, as held by TCRdb, lists in-frame sequences with V and J called but not all clones. Of the missing ones, under half trace to an unresolved V gene in checked studies; the others have no known cause. That table furnishes V, J and clone size, whereas the DNA furnished D and trimming. The sample table holds some 350,000 clones, of which about 90% were seen once. Roughly 3% of the sample goes to the ten largest clones.

Regarding this clone: Its antigen remains unidentified. No base quality information exists; no much larger clone differs at one position.

CDR1 SEHNR and CDR2 FQNEAQ were looked up in the germline V gene (reference sequence). Spanning cysteine to phenylalanine, the CDR3 consists of 14 amino acids. Only the CDR3 part of the read is kept: 42 bases, read in frame from the first base. V is shortened by 1 base, J by 9 bases, and the region joining them spans 10 bases. The chain uses TRBV7-9 and TRBJ1-6; there is no confident call for the D gene. The sample comprised peripheral blood. This clonotype was obtained from a woman in her late teens or twenties who had recovered from COVID-19. The CDR3 reads CASSLVGESSPLHF. The nucleotide sequence reads TGTGCCAGCAGCTTAGTCGGGGAGAGTTCACCCCTCCACTTT.